These T cell receptor beta chains were read from a single sample in a study of T cell responses to AZD1222 COVID-19 vaccine. Sequencing was performed with immunoSEQ multiplex PCR; in TCRdb, only in-frame clones are kept and a portion is missing. Of 99,000 or so clones detected, 85% to 90% appear once; the ten largest clones hold about 2.5%. The specimen was peripheral blood, collected on day 0 of AZD1222 vaccination. The receptors derive from an adult in good health. Each CDR3 is given with its conserved first and last residue. Each record gives: CDR3 protein, CDR3 DNA, D gene, J gene, V gene, clone size. D genes are given only for firm matches. Size is stated for part of the rows, as once, few or many counts, or as a class when the clone is expanded.

CASGLMAQGSYEQYF | TGTGCCAGCGGTTTAATGGCTCAGGGCTCCTACGAGCAGTACTTC | - | TRBJ2-7 | TRBV2 | -
CASSGASGGTNEQFF | TGTGCCAGCAGCGGCGCTAGCGGGGGGACAAATGAGCAGTTCTTC | TRBD2 | TRBJ2-1 | TRBV2 | few
CASSLGGGSAGYGYTF | TGTGCCAGCAGTCTAGGGGGTGGCTCAGCAGGCTATGGCTACACCTTC | - | TRBJ1-2 | TRBV7-9 | -
CASSPKGLASDTQYF | TGTGCCAGCAGTCCAAAAGGACTAGCAAGTGATACGCAGTATTTT | TRBD2 | TRBJ2-3 | TRBV6-4 | -
CASSEAGGGSNEQFF | TGTGCCAGCAGTGAAGCGGGGGGCGGTAGCAATGAGCAGTTCTTC | - | TRBJ2-1 | TRBV2 | -
CASRKGTSGDTQYF | TGTGCCAGCAGGAAAGGGACTAGCGGAGATACGCAGTATTTT | TRBD2 | TRBJ2-3 | TRBV2 | -
CASSYPTGLGNTIYF | TGTGCCAGCAGTTACCCGACAGGGCTTGGAAACACCATATATTTT | TRBD1 | TRBJ1-3 | TRBV6-5 | once
CASSAGSLTGELFF | TGCGCCAGCAGTGCGGGGTCTCTCACCGGGGAGCTGTTTTTT | - | TRBJ2-2 | TRBV10-1 | -
CASSQGTEAFF | TGTGCCAGCAGCCAAGGGACAGAAGCTTTCTTT | - | TRBJ1-1 | TRBV3-1/TRBV3-2 | -
CATSSPMNTEAFF | TGTGCCACCAGCAGCCCAATGAACACTGAAGCTTTCTTT | - | TRBJ1-1 | TRBV15 | -